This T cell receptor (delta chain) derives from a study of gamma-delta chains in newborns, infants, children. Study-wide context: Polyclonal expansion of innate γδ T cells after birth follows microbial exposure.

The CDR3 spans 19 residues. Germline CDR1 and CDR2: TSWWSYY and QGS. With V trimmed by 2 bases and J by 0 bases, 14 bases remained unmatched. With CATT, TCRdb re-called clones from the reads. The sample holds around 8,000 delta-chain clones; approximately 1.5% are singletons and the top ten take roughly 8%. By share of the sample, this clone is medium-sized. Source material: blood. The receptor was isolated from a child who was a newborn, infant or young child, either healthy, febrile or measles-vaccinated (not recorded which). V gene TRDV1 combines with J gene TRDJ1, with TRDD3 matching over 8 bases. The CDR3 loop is CALGENPSSTGGYTDKLIF. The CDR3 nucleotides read TGTGCTCTTGGGGAAAATCCATCTTCTACTGGGGGGTACACCGATAAACTCATCTTT.